The TCR beta chain under discussion was sequenced for a study of cytomegalovirus exposure and HLA in healthy donors. 13 Jbeta primers and 60 Vbeta primers were used for the PCR. The assay was immunoSEQ multiplex PCR, and TCRdb's table has in-frame clones only and misses some. The sample records 150,000 to 170,000 clones, 79% being singletons. This clone has only one observation. V shed 3 bases and J 8 bases; nucleotides not matched to a gene: 6. Germline CDR1 GTSNPN, CDR2 SVGIG (reference sequence). This CDR3 spans 13 amino acids. This sequence was found in a man younger than 45 in good health and CMV-seropositive. This chain connects TRBV30 to TRBJ1-2; 10 bases map to TRBD1. The source material was PBMCs. The CDR3 DNA reads TGTGCCTGGAGCCTGACAGGGGGCGAGGGCTACACCTTC. Its protein product is CAWSLTGGEGYTF. The complete variable domain, with remaining parts taken from reference TRBV30 and TRBJ1-2, reads SQTIHQWPATLVQPVGSPLSLECTVEGTSNPNLYWYRQAAGRGLQLLFYSVGIGQISSEVPQNLSASRPQDRQFILSSKKLLLSDSGFYLCAWSLTGGEGYTFGSGTRLTVV.